This T cell receptor beta chain is from a study of PD-1 blockade in classical Hodgkin lymphoma. Generated by immunoSEQ multiplex PCR, the TCRdb table keeps only in-frame clones and is missing some. The table records about 12,000 clones, around 80% of them present only once. Each of the patients experienced relapse following autologous stem cell transplantation, and their brentuximab vedotin exposure differed. Sequenced material: peripheral blood mononuclear cells (PBMCs), taken at baseline. The TCR sequence derives from a human donor with classical Hodgkin lymphoma.

This CDR3 is CSVAPGNTEAFF. The CDR3 DNA reads as TGCAGCGTTGCCCCCGGGAACACTGAAGCTTTCTTT. The rearrangement joins TRBV29-1 to TRBJ1-1, with D hard to call. V gave up 4 bases and J gave up 1 base, with 7 bases separating them. CDR1 SQVTM and CDR2 ANQGSEA come from the germline V gene. This CDR3 is built from 12 residues.